The rows below give T cell receptor beta chains drawn from one sample of a study of blood T cell repertoires in COVID-19. Repertoires were generated with immunoSEQ multiplex PCR, while TCRdb's copy carries only in-frame clones and drops some. The top ten hold 9.5% to 14% of the sample, which has approximately 130,000 clones, just over 75% seen once. The material sequenced was peripheral blood. The receptors were sampled from a human donor in a cohort sampled during active COVID-19. The CDR3 runs from the conserved cysteine through the conserved F or W. The D gene is left open where the match is weak. Some rows mark clone size as missing; the rest say once, few, many or name a class of expanded clone.

d_call: TRBD2; clone_size: .; j_call: TRBJ2-2; v_call: TRBV4-2; cdr3_nt: TGTGCCAGCAGCCAAGAAATAGCGGGGGCCGAGAACACCGGGGAGCTGTTTTTT; cdr3_aa: CASSQEIAGAENTGELFF
d_call: TRBD1; clone_size: .; j_call: TRBJ1-1; v_call: TRBV28; cdr3_nt: TGTGCCAGCAGGGACAGGGAAAACACTGAAGCTTTCTTT; cdr3_aa: CASRDRENTEAFF
d_call: .; clone_size: .; j_call: TRBJ1-1; v_call: TRBV10-3; cdr3_nt: TGTGCCATCAGTGAGGGACGGGGAGACCGAGATGCTGAAGCTTTCTTT; cdr3_aa: CAISEGRGDRDAEAFF
d_call: TRBD1; clone_size: .; j_call: TRBJ2-7; v_call: TRBV6-5; cdr3_nt: TGTGCCAGCAGTTACGGGACAGGGTCCTCCTACGAGCAGTACTTC; cdr3_aa: CASSYGTGSSYEQYF
d_call: .; clone_size: .; j_call: TRBJ1-1; v_call: TRBV19; cdr3_nt: TGTGCCAGTAGCCTTCAGGGATTGAACACTGAAGCTTTCTTT; cdr3_aa: CASSLQGLNTEAFF
d_call: .; clone_size: few; j_call: TRBJ1-5; v_call: TRBV24-1; cdr3_nt: TGTGCCACCAGTGATTCTTTGGGGGGGAGGCCCCAGCATTTT; cdr3_aa: CATSDSLGGRPQHF
d_call: .; clone_size: few; j_call: TRBJ2-5; v_call: TRBV6-6; cdr3_nt: TGTGCCAGCAGTTACCCATACAGCCAAGAGACCCAGTACTTC; cdr3_aa: CASSYPYSQETQYF
d_call: TRBD1; clone_size: once; j_call: TRBJ1-1; v_call: TRBV2; cdr3_nt: TGTGCCAGCACTCTCCCCAGGGACAGGGGAGGGACTGAAGCTTTCTTT; cdr3_aa: CASTLPRDRGGTEAFF
d_call: .; clone_size: .; j_call: TRBJ2-4; v_call: TRBV2; cdr3_nt: TGTGCCAGCAGGTTGGAAGCGGCGGTGGACATTCAGTACTTC; cdr3_aa: CASRLEAAVDIQYF
d_call: .; clone_size: .; j_call: TRBJ1-2; v_call: TRBV5-1; cdr3_nt: TGCGCCAGCAGCTTGGAACAGATCTATGGCTACACCTTC; cdr3_aa: CASSLEQIYGYTF
d_call: TRBD1; clone_size: .; j_call: TRBJ2-7; v_call: TRBV5-4; cdr3_nt: TGTGCCAGCAGCTCCCCCTCCGGGACAGGGGGCGTTGAGCAGTACTTC; cdr3_aa: CASSSPSGTGGVEQYF
d_call: TRBD2; clone_size: .; j_call: TRBJ2-3; v_call: TRBV6-4; cdr3_nt: TGTGCCAGCAGTTCCGGCACTAGCGGGGTCACAGATACGCAGTATTTT; cdr3_aa: CASSSGTSGVTDTQYF
d_call: .; clone_size: .; j_call: TRBJ1-1; v_call: TRBV10-3; cdr3_nt: TGTGCCATCGCCACGAGCAACACTGAAGCTTTCTTT; cdr3_aa: CAIATSNTEAFF
d_call: .; clone_size: .; j_call: TRBJ1-1; v_call: TRBV12-3/TRBV12-4; cdr3_nt: TGTGCCAGCAGTTTCAGGGTTACTGAAGCTTTCTTT; cdr3_aa: CASSFRVTEAFF
d_call: .; clone_size: few; j_call: TRBJ1-4; v_call: TRBV10-2; cdr3_nt: TGCGCCAGCAGTCCGGTAGATGAAAAACTGTTTTTT; cdr3_aa: CASSPVDEKLFF
d_call: .; clone_size: .; j_call: TRBJ1-5; v_call: TRBV19; cdr3_nt: TGTGCCAGTAGTTCAGGTCAGCCCCAGCATTTT; cdr3_aa: CASSSGQPQHF
d_call: TRBD2; clone_size: .; j_call: TRBJ2-1; v_call: TRBV9; cdr3_nt: TGTGCCAGCAGCGTAGCCGTAGCGGGGGGTCATGAGCAGTTCTTC; cdr3_aa: CASSVAVAGGHEQFF